The T cell receptor (beta chain) under discussion was sequenced for a study of glioma-infiltrating T cells after dendritic cell vaccination. Study overall: At biweekly intervals, patients got three intradermal dendritic cell vaccine injections.

The ends were cut back, 4 bases at V and 4 bases at J, with 10 bases in the middle. CDR1 and CDR2 (germline): MGHRA, YSYEKL. This CDR3 is built from 14 residues. Patients had residual fresh-frozen tumor tissue and more than two years of survival data. The immunoSEQ assay amplified TCRB CDR3 from up to 2 ug DNA. Sequencing was performed with immunoSEQ multiplex PCR; in TCRdb, only in-frame clones are kept and a portion is missing. The data contain some 30,000 clones, over 90% of them singletons. The receptor was derived from a human donor with glioblastoma. This chain connects TRBV4-1 to TRBJ2-2; a possible D gene is TRBD1 (5 bases). The sequenced sample was blood, obtained before dendritic cell vaccination. CDR3 nucleotide sequence: TGCGCCAGCAGCCTCAGGGTCCGCACCGGGGAGCTGTTTTTT. It is translated as CASSLRVRTGELFF.